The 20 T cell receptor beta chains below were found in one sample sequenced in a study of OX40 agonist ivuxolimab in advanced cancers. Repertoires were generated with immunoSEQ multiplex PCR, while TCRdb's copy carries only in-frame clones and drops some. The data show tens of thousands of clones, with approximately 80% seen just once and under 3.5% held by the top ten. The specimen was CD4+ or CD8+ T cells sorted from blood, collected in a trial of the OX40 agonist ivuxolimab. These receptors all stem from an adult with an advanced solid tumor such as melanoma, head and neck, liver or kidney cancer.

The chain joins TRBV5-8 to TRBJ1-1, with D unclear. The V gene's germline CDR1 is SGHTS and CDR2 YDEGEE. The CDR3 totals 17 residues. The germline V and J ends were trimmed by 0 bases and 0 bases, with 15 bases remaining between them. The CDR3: CASSLAAGDLMNTEAFF. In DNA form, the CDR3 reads TGTGCCAGCAGCTTGGCGGCAGGAGACTTAATGAACACTGAAGCTTTCTTT.

The CDR3 loop reads CATSGQGAANYGYTF. CDR3 coding DNA: TGCGCCACCTCGGGACAGGGGGCAGCTAACTATGGCTACACCTTC. The chain has TRBV4-1 and TRBJ1-2, with 12 bases fitting TRBD1. Germline assignment: CDR1 MGHRA and CDR2 YSYEKL. V gave up 10 bases and J gave up 0 bases; unmatched junction bases: 6. This CDR3 is 15 amino acids long.

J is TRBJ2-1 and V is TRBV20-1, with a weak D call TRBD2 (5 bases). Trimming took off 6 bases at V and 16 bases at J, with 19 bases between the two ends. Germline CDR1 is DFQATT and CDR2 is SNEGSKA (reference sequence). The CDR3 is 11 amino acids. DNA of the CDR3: TGCAGTGCAAGGACTGGAGAGCGCGAATTCTTC. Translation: CSARTGEREFF.

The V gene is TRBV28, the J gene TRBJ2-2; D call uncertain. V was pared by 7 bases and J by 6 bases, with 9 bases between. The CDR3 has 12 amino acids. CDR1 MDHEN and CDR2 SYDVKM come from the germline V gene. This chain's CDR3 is CASIGKPGELFF. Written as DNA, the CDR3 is TGTGCCAGCATAGGGAAACCCGGGGAGCTGTTTTTT.

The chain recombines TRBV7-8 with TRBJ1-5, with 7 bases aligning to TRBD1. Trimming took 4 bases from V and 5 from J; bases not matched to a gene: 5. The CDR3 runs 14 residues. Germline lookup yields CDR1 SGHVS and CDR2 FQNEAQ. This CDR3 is CASSSGTAYQPQHF. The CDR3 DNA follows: TGTGCCAGCAGCTCTGGGACAGCTTATCAGCCCCAGCATTTT.

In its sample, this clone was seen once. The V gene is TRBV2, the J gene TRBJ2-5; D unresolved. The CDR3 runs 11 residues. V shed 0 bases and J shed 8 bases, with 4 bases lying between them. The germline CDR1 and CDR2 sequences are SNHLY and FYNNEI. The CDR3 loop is CASSEATTQYF. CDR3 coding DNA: TGTGCCAGCAGTGAAGCGACAACCCAGTACTTC. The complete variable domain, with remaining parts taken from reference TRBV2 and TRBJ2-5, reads EPEVTQTPSHQVTQMGQEVILRCVPISNHLYFYWYRQILGQKVEFLVSFYNNEISEKSEIFDDQFSVERPDGSNFTLKIRSTKLEDSAMYFCASSEATTQYFGPGTRLLVL.

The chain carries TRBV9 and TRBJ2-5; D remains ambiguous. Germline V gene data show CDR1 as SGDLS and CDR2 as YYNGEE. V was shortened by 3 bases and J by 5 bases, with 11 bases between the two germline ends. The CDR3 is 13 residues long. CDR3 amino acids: CASSGVKGETQYF. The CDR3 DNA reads TGTGCCAGCAGCGGAGTGAAAGGGGAGACCCAGTACTTC.

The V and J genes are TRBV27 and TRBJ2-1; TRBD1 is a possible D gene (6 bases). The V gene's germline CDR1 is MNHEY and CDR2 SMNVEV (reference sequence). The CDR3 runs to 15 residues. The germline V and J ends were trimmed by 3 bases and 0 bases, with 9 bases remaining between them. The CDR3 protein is CASSFRGSSYNEQFF. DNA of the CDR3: TGTGCCAGCAGTTTCAGGGGTAGCTCCTACAATGAGCAGTTCTTC.

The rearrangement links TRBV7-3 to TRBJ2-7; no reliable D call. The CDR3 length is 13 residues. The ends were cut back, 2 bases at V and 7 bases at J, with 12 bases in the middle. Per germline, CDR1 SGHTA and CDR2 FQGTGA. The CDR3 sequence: CASSLQSLGEQYF. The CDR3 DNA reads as TGTGCCAGCAGCTTACAGAGTTTGGGTGAGCAGTACTTC.

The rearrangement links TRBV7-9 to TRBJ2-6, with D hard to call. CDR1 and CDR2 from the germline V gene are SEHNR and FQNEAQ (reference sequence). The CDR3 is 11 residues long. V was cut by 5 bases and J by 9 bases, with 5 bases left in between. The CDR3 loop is CASSRFNVLTF. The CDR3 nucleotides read TGTGCCAGCAGCCGGTTCAACGTCCTGACTTTC.

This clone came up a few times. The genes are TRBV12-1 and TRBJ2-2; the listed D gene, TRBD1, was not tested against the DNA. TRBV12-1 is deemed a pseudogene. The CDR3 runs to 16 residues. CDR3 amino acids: CASSFVQGGDTGELFF. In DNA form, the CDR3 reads TGTGCCAGCAGCTTTGTTCAGGGCGGAGACACCGGGGAGCTGTTTTTT.

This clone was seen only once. The CDR3 is CASSPPGQGTYEQYF. The DNA for the CDR3 is TGTGCCAGCTCACCCCCGGGACAGGGGACCTACGAGCAGTACTTC. This sequence joins TRBV18 and TRBJ2-7, with 10 bases fitting TRBD1. Trimming cost V 3 bases and J 2 bases; bases outside gene matches: 4. The CDR3 runs to 15 residues. Germline V lookup: CDR1 KGHSH, CDR2 LQKENI.

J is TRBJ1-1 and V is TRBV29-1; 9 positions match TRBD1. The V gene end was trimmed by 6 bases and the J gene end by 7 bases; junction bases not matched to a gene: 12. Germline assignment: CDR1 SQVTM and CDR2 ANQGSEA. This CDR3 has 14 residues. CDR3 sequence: CSVLTSGTGSEAFF. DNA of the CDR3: TGCAGCGTCCTTACCTCCGGGACAGGGAGTGAAGCTTTCTTT.

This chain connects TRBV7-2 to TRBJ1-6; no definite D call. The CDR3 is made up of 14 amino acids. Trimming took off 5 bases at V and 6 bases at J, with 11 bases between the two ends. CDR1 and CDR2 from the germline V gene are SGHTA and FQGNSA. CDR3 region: CASSLLVANSPLHF. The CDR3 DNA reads TGTGCCAGCAGCCTGCTGGTTGCTAATTCACCCCTCCACTTT.

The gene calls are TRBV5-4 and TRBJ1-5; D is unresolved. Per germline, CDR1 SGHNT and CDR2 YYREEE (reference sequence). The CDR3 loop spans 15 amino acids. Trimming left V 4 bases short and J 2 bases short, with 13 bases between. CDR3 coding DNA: TGTGCCAGCAGCCAAGATGTCACAGGCAATCAGCCCCAGCATTTT. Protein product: CASSQDVTGNQPQHF. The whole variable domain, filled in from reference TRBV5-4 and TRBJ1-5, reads ETGVTQSPTHLIKTRGQQVTLRCSSQSGHNTVSWYQQALGQGPQFIFQYYREEENGRGNFPPRFSGLQFPNYSSELNVNALELDDSALYLCASSQDVTGNQPQHFGDGTRLSIL.

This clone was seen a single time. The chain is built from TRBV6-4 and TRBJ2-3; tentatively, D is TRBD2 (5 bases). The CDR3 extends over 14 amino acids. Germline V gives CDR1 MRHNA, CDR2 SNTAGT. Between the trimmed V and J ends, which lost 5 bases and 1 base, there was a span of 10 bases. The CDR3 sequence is CASSPGVGTDTQYF. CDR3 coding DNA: TGTGCCAGCAGTCCCGGGGTCGGCACAGATACGCAGTATTTT.

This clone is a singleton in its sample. The CDR3: CASSPSQGARGYTF. CDR3 DNA sequence: TGTGCCAGCAGCCCATCACAGGGGGCTCGAGGCTACACCTTC. V is TRBV7-3 and J is TRBJ1-2; 9 bases map to TRBD1. J gave up 8 bases and V 5 bases, and 9 bases lay outside the gene matches. There are 14 residues in the CDR3. Germline CDR1 SGHTA, CDR2 FQGTGA.

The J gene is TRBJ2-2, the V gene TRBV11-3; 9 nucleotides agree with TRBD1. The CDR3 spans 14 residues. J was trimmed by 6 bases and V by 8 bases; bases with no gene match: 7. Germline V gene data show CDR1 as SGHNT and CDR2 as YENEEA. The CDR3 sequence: CASRRQGGAGELFF. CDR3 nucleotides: TGTGCCAGCCGACGACAGGGGGGTGCCGGGGAGCTGTTTTTT.

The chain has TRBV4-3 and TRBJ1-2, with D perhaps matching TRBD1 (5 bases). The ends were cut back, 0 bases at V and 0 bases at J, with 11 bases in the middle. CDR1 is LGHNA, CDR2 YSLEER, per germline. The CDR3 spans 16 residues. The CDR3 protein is CASSQDITGANYGYTF. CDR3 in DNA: TGCGCCAGCAGCCAAGATATCACAGGAGCTAACTATGGCTACACCTTC.

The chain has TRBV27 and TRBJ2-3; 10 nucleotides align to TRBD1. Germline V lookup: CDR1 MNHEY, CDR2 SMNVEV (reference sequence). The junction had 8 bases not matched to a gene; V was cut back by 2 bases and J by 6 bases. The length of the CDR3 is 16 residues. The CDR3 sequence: CASSLAGTGVSDTQYF. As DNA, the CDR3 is TGTGCCAGCAGTTTAGCGGGGACAGGGGTATCGGATACGCAGTATTTT.